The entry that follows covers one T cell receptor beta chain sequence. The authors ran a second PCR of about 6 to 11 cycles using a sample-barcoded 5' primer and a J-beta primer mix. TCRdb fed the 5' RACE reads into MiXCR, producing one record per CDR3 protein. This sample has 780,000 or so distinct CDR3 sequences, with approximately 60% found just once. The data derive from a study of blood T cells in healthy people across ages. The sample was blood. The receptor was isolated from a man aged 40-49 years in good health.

CDR3 nucleotides: TGTGCCAGCAGCCCCCCGGGACTGTCGAACAATGAGCAGTTCTTC. It codes for CASSPPGLSNNEQFF. The chain recombines TRBV7-2 with TRBJ2-1, with D tentatively TRBD2 (6 bases). Per germline, CDR1 SGHTA and CDR2 FQGNSA. V shed 5 bases and J shed 5 bases, with 16 bases lying between them. The length of the CDR3 is 15 residues.